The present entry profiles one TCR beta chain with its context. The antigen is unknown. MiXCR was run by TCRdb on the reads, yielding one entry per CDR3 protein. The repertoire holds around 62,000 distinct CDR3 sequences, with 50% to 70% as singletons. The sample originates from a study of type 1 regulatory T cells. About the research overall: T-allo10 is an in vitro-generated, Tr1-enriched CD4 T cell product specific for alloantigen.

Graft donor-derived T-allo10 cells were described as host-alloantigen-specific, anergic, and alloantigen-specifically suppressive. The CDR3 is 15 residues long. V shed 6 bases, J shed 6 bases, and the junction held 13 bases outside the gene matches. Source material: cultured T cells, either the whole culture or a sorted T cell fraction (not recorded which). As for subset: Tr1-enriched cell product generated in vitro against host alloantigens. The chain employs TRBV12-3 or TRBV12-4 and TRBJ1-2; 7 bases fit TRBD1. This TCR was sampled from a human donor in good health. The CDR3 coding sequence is TGTGCCAGCAGCCTCTCCACAGGGGCGGCGGATGGCTACACCTTC. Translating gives CASSLSTGAADGYTF.